These 22 T cell receptor beta chains came from one sample sequenced in a study of lymphopenia after photon versus proton radiotherapy. Only in-frame clones appear in the TCRdb table, and some are missing; sequencing was by immunoSEQ multiplex PCR. The repertoire holds 77,000 or so clones, with around four fifths as singletons. The specimen comprised peripheral blood, sampled from a patient treated with proton-based radiotherapy. The receptors originated from a man in his 60s with pancreatic cancer.

The rearrangement uses TRBV28 and TRBJ1-2; TRBD1 might be the D (5 bases). Per the germline V gene, CDR1 is MDHEN and CDR2 is SYDVKM. V lost 6 bases, J lost 5 bases, and 19 bases lay in between. This CDR3 region has 15 residues. The CDR3 nucleotides read TGTGCCAGCAGGGGAGTAGGGGTAGGAGATTATGGCTACACCTTC. Translating it yields CASRGVGVGDYGYTF.

The chain carries TRBV28 and TRBJ2-3; TRBD2 matches 9 bases. The V gene's germline CDR1 is MDHEN and CDR2 SYDVKM. The V segment lost 1 base and the J segment 4 bases; nucleotides outside the gene matches: 6. The CDR3 is 16 residues long. This chain's CDR3 is CASSLYAGGPADTQYF. In nucleotides, the CDR3 is TGTGCCAGCAGTTTATACGCGGGAGGGCCGGCAGATACGCAGTATTTT.

The chain combines TRBV18 with TRBJ1-5; D gene uncertain. The CDR3 extends over 15 amino acids. Trimming cost V 6 bases and J 0 bases, with 12 bases left between them. Germline CDR1 reads KGHSH; CDR2 reads LQKENI. CDR3 residues: CASSAFGYSNQPQHF. The CDR3 DNA sequence: TGTGCCAGCTCCGCTTTCGGATATAGCAATCAGCCCCAGCATTTT.

This chain joins TRBV9 and TRBJ2-5, with TRBD2 as a possible D gene (6 bases). The CDR3 extends over 16 amino acids. Trimming took 2 bases from V and 4 from J, leaving 18 bases between them. The germline V gene has CDR1 SGDLS and CDR2 YYNGEE. The CDR3 nucleotides read TGTGCCAGCAGCGTTAACCCGGGAGAAATTTTAGAGACCCAGTACTTC. It encodes CASSVNPGEILETQYF.

The chain carries TRBV25-1 and TRBJ1-4; no reliable D call. Per the germline V gene, CDR1 is MGHDK and CDR2 is SYGVNS. The CDR3 contains 12 residues. V lost 10 bases and J 0 bases, leaving 6 bases between the germline ends. This CDR3 is CATGPTNEKLFF. The CDR3 bases are TGTGCCACGGGTCCAACTAATGAAAAACTGTTTTTT.

This chain joins TRBV5-1 and TRBJ2-3; perhaps TRBD1 as D (5 bases). The CDR3 extends over 15 amino acids. Trimming took 3 bases from V and 3 from J, leaving 14 bases between them. CDR1 SGHRS and CDR2 YFSETQ come from the germline V gene. The CDR3 reads CASSYGSGSTDTQYF. The CDR3 nucleotides read TGCGCCAGCAGCTATGGTTCAGGGTCTACAGATACGCAGTATTTT.

This clone was counted a few times. V is TRBV6-6 and J is TRBJ2-7; 9 nucleotides agree with TRBD1. Germline V gene lookup returns CDR1 MNHNY and CDR2 SVGAGI (reference sequence). J was trimmed by 5 bases and V by 6 bases; bases with no gene match: 11. The length of the CDR3 is 15 residues. CDR3 in amino acids: CASSRPRGQGDEQYF. CDR3 bases: TGTGCCAGCAGCCGTCCTAGGGGACAGGGCGACGAGCAGTACTTC.

The sample holds a few counts of this clone. The chain links TRBV2 to TRBJ2-7; the match to TRBD2 covers 14 bases. The CDR3 loop spans 15 amino acids. CDR1 is SNHLY, CDR2 FYNNEI, per germline. V lost 8 bases and J lost 6; bases outside the gene matches: 9. The CDR3 bases are TGTGCCAGCGGAGGGGGACTAGCGGGAGAGTCCGAGCAGTACTTC. The encoded protein is CASGGGLAGESEQYF.

The CDR3 DNA follows: TGTGCCATCAAGGGGACTAGCGATTTCTCCTACAATGAGCAGTTCTTC. Protein product: CAIKGTSDFSYNEQFF. V is TRBV10-3 and J is TRBJ2-1, with 10 bases matching TRBD2. Germline-derived CDR1 and CDR2 are ENHRY and SYGVKD. The CDR3 length is 16 residues. With V trimmed by 7 bases and J by 0 bases, 6 bases remained unmatched.

This chain links TRBV30 with TRBJ2-6; 7 bases are a match to TRBD1. The CDR3 consists of 14 residues. Germline V lookup: CDR1 GTSNPN, CDR2 SVGIG (reference sequence). With V trimmed by 3 bases and J by 4 bases, 3 bases remained unmatched. The CDR3 DNA is TGTGCCTGGAGCCGGGACAGCGGGGCCAACGTCCTGACTTTC. It translates to CAWSRDSGANVLTF.

The chain uses TRBV2 and TRBJ2-7; 7 bases are shared with TRBD2. J gave up 6 bases and V 5 bases, and 10 bases lay outside the gene matches. Germline V gene sequence: CDR1 SNHLY, CDR2 FYNNEI. The CDR3 has 14 residues. The CDR3 region is CASSPGTTLSEQYF. The DNA of the CDR3 is TGTGCCAGCAGTCCCGGGACTACCCTATCCGAGCAGTACTTC.

This rearrangement joins TRBV7-8 to TRBJ1-2; the D is unclear. Germline V gene data show CDR1 as SGHVS and CDR2 as FQNEAQ. The V and J ends lost 1 base and 4 bases respectively, with 16 bases between them. The CDR3 extends over 16 amino acids. The CDR3 DNA reads TGTGCCAGCAGCTTAGAACGGGTAACCCAAATCTATGGCTACACCTTC. Its protein product is CASSLERVTQIYGYTF. The variable domain in full, with the rest retrieved from reference TRBV7-8 and TRBJ1-2, is GAGVSQSPRYKVAKRGQDVALRCDPISGHVSLFWYQQALGQGPEFLTYFQNEAQLDKSGLPSDRFFAERPEGSVSTLKIQRTQQEDSAVYLCASSLERVTQIYGYTFGSGTRLTVV.

The rearrangement links TRBV21-1 to TRBJ2-7. TRBV21-1 is assigned pseudogene status. The CDR3 contains 15 residues. The CDR3: CASSKATMSSYEQYF. In DNA, the CDR3 is TGTGCCAGCAGCAAAGCGACCATGAGCTCCTACGAGCAGTACTTC.

The V and J genes are TRBV7-8 and TRBJ1-4, with 9 nucleotides matching TRBD1. The CDR3 has 16 residues. CDR1 is SGHVS and CDR2 is FQNEAQ in the germline V gene. V lost 5 bases and J lost 7; bases outside the gene matches: 11. The CDR3 sequence is CASSTERTGALEKLFF. The CDR3 DNA reads as TGTGCCAGCAGCACCGAACGGACAGGGGCGCTTGAAAAACTGTTTTTT.

V and J are TRBV29-1 and TRBJ1-3, with unresolved D. CDR1 is SQVTM and CDR2 is ANQGSEA in the germline V gene. CDR3 length: 15 amino acids. Trimming removed 5 bases from V and 0 bases from J, with 14 bases in between. The CDR3 loop reads CSVTSPRHSGNTIYF. CDR3 DNA: TGCAGCGTTACCTCTCCTAGACACTCTGGAAACACCATATATTTT.

The chain combines TRBV12-2 with TRBJ2-5; the table's TRBD2 call for D was not verified on the DNA. TRBV12-2 is termed a pseudogene. This CDR3 has 17 amino acids. Written as DNA, the CDR3 is TGTGCAAGTCGCTTTGGCGTCCGGACTAGCGGGAAAGAGACCCAGTACTTC. It encodes CASRFGVRTSGKETQYF.

There are a few counts of this clone. The chain joins TRBV5-1 to TRBJ1-3, with D unresolved. The CDR3 totals 15 residues. V was pared by 0 bases and J by 0 bases, with 7 bases between. Germline CDR1 reads SGHRS; CDR2 reads YFSETQ. For the CDR3, the DNA is TGCGCCAGCAGCTTGGCCCCGGACTCTGGAAACACCATATATTTT. Its translation: CASSLAPDSGNTIYF.

This chain links TRBV6-1 with TRBJ2-7; D call uncertain. In germline, CDR1 is MNHNS, CDR2 SASEGT. The CDR3 has 11 amino acids. Trimming cost V 2 bases and J 6 bases, with 5 bases left between them. Here the CDR3 DNA reads TGTGCCAGCAGTGAAACCGGCGAGCAGTACTTC. It is translated as CASSETGEQYF.

This clone showed up just a few times. This chain uses TRBV5-1 with TRBJ2-1; tentatively, D is TRBD1 or TRBD2 (6 bases each). Deletions cut 2 bases from V and 7 bases from J, with 10 bases between. Germline CDR1 is SGHRS and CDR2 is YFSETQ. This CDR3 comprises 13 residues. CDR3 protein: CASSLGGRNEQFF. The CDR3 nucleotides read TGCGCCAGCAGCTTAGGGGGGCGAAATGAGCAGTTCTTC.

The rearrangement joins TRBV5-1 to TRBJ1-1; D gene unclear. The CDR3 runs 13 residues. Germline CDR1 reads SGHRS; CDR2 reads YFSETQ. Between the trimmed V and J ends, which lost 0 bases and 5 bases, there was a span of 8 bases. CDR3 amino acids: CASSLVPGTEAFF. Here the CDR3 DNA reads TGCGCCAGCAGCTTGGTTCCTGGAACTGAAGCTTTCTTT.

This clone was seen a single time. The rearrangement uses TRBV19 and TRBJ2-2, with a tentative D call TRBD2 (6 bases). This CDR3 contains 16 residues. Trimming pared 7 bases from V and 4 bases from J, leaving 19 bases between. The germline gives CDR1 LNHDA, CDR2 SQIVND (reference sequence). The CDR3 DNA follows: TGTGCCAGTACCAGCCTCCCGGGACTCATCACCGGGGAGCTGTTTTTT. Translation gives CASTSLPGLITGELFF.

The V gene is TRBV11-3, the J gene TRBJ2-2, with TRBD2 matching over 7 bases. The junction had 3 bases not matched to a gene; V was cut back by 3 bases and J by 5 bases. Germline values: CDR1 SGHNT, CDR2 YENEEA. The CDR3 is made up of 14 amino acids. In DNA, the CDR3 is TGTGCCAGCAGCTTCTCCGGGGGGACCGGGGAGCTGTTTTTT. Residues: CASSFSGGTGELFF. The full variable domain, rest sourced from reference TRBV11-3 and TRBJ2-2, is EAGVVQSPRYKIIEKKQPVAFWCNPISGHNTLYWYLQNLGQGPELLIRYENEEAVDDSQLPKDRFSAERLKGVDSTLKIQPAELGDSAVYLCASSFSGGTGELFFGEGSRLTVL.